This TCR beta chain is drawn from a study of early T cells in non-severe SARS-CoV-2 infection. Molecules of cDNA were individually given unique molecular identifiers that were attached to them. Each CDR3 protein gets one entry after TCRdb re-called the 5' RACE reads with MiXCR. Seen here are 50,000 to 65,000 distinct CDR3 sequences, 18% observed once, and the top ten hold more than 7.5%. Germline CDR1 SQVTM, CDR2 ANQGSEA. The CDR3 runs 14 residues. Trimming cost V 4 bases and J 2 bases, with 15 bases left between them. The sequences come from whole blood, collected at baseline. This TCR came from an adult who was a healthcare worker with PCR-confirmed SARS-CoV-2 infection or an uninfected control (not recorded which). The chain carries TRBV29-1 and TRBJ2-7; D is unresolved. CDR3 amino acids: CSVVPTLGTYEQYF. In nucleotides, the CDR3 is TGCAGCGTTGTCCCGACTCTCGGAACCTACGAGCAGTACTTC.